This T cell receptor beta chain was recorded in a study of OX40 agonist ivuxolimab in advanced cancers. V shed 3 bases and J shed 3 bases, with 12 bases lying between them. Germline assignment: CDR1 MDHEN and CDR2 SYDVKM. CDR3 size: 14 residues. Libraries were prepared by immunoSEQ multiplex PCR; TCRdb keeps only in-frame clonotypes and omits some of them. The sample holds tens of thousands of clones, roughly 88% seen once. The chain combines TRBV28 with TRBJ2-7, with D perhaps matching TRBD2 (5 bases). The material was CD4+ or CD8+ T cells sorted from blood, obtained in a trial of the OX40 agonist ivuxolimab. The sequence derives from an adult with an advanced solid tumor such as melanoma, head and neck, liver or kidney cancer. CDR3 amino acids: CASSLGGEIYEQYF. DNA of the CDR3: TGTGCCAGCAGTTTGGGTGGGGAGATCTACGAGCAGTACTTC.